Shown below are 29 T cell receptor beta chains from a single sample sequenced in a study of T-cell memory formation after mild COVID-19. MiXCR was run by TCRdb on the 5' RACE reads, yielding one entry per CDR3 protein. The sample gives approximately 400,000 distinct CDR3 sequences, roughly 18% of which show up once; about a fifth is in the top ten. The sequenced material came from PBMCs or a T cell subset sorted from them (not recorded which). The source is a man in his late teens or twenties who had mild COVID-19 (a few samples of this study predate the infection). Cell type and time point are not known.

The chain employs TRBV7-9 and TRBJ2-2; D assignment may be TRBD1 or TRBD2 (6 bases each). CDR1 is SEHNR, CDR2 FQNEAQ, per germline (reference sequence). The V and J ends lost 7 bases and 4 bases respectively, with 16 bases between them. This CDR3 comprises 15 residues. DNA of the CDR3: TGTGCCAGCACCAAGCCCGGGGGCCGCACCGGGGAGCTGTTTTTT. This sequence encodes CASTKPGGRTGELFF.

This clonotype was picked up a small number of times. The J gene is TRBJ2-1, the V gene TRBV7-3; the D gene is possibly TRBD1 (5 bases). The V end was cut by 1 base, the J end by 8 bases, with 21 bases between. Looked up from germline, CDR1 is SGHTA and CDR2 is FQGTGA. This CDR3 contains 17 residues. The CDR3 loop reads CASSLRGSRQGHDEQFF. The CDR3 coding sequence is TGTGCCAGCAGCTTAAGGGGTTCTCGGCAGGGTCACGATGAGCAGTTCTTC.

CDR3 region: CASSLTAAQEKLFF. Written as DNA, the CDR3 is TGTGCCAGCAGTTTGACCGCCGCGCAGGAAAAACTGTTTTTT. The chain couples TRBV12-3 or TRBV12-4 to TRBJ1-4; D uncertain. V was trimmed by 3 bases and J by 8 bases, leaving 13 bases between them. The CDR3 is 14 residues long.

There are a few counts of this clonotype. The chain recombines TRBV21-1 with TRBJ2-1; the table gives TRBD1 as D, unverified against the DNA. TRBV21-1 has pseudogene status. The CDR3 totals 15 residues. In DNA form, the CDR3 reads TGTGCCAGCAGCAAAATCGGACAGGGCTACAATGAGCAGTTCTTC. Protein product: CASSKIGQGYNEQFF.

Worth noting for this clonotype: One junction end disagrees with the germline gene, perhaps due to a read error. J is TRBJ2-7 and V is TRBV7-2; tentatively, D is TRBD1 or TRBD2 (6 bases each). Germline V gene data show CDR1 as SGHTA and CDR2 as FQGNSA. CDR3 size: 14 residues. The CDR3 spells CDSSEVGGTYEQYF. The CDR3 nucleotides read TGTGACAGCAGCGAAGTAGGGGGGACCTACGAGCAGTACTTC.

The chain links TRBV27 to TRBJ2-3; TRBD2 matches 12 bases. V lost 2 bases and J lost 0; bases outside the gene matches: 9. This CDR3 region has 19 residues. Germline V lookup: CDR1 MNHEY, CDR2 SMNVEV (reference sequence). CDR3 in DNA: TGTGCCAGCAGTTTACCGCTAGCGGGGGGGACAATTAGCACAGATACGCAGTATTTT. The encoded protein is CASSLPLAGGTISTDTQYF.

In its sample, this clonotype was seen a few times. This sequence joins TRBV5-1 and TRBJ2-7; D perhaps matches TRBD1 (6 bases). The CDR3 is 15 residues long. The germline gives CDR1 SGHRS, CDR2 YFSETQ. Trimming took 0 bases from V and 4 from J, leaving 14 bases between them. CDR3 residues: CASSLAGDTLYEQYF. The CDR3 nucleotides read TGCGCCAGCAGCTTGGCCGGGGACACCCTGTACGAGCAGTACTTC.

This chain uses TRBV29-1 with TRBJ1-1; TRBD1 might be the D (6 bases). This CDR3 region has 12 residues. From germline, CDR1 is SQVTM and CDR2 ANQGSEA. The V and J ends lost 5 bases and 6 bases respectively, with 13 bases between them. The CDR3 loop reads CSVIQGRAEAFF. DNA for the CDR3: TGCAGCGTTATACAGGGTCGGGCTGAAGCTTTCTTT.

This chain uses TRBV7-9 with TRBJ2-3; D is possibly TRBD1 (8 bases). The V gene's germline CDR1 is SEHNR and CDR2 FQNEAQ (reference sequence). Trimming pared 5 bases from V and 10 bases from J, leaving 13 bases between. CDR3 length: 12 residues. Here the CDR3 reads CASSPGGQAQYF. DNA of the CDR3: TGTGCCAGCAGCCCGGGGGGACAGGCGCAGTATTTT.

The rearrangement uses TRBV5-6 and TRBJ1-1; D gene ambiguous. In germline, CDR1 is SGHDT, CDR2 YYEEEE. CDR3 length: 15 residues. The germline V and J ends were trimmed by 0 bases and 4 bases, with 13 bases remaining between them. The CDR3 DNA reads as TGTGCCAGCAGCTTGGGAGTTCGAACGGGCACTGAAGCTTTCTTT. Translated: CASSLGVRTGTEAFF.

The chain uses TRBV10-3 and TRBJ1-4; possibly TRBD1 for D (6 bases). Trimming shortened V by 4 bases and J by 5 bases, and 11 bases separated the two germline ends. Germline-derived CDR1 and CDR2 are ENHRY and SYGVKD. CDR3 length: 14 residues. CDR3 nucleotide sequence: TGTGCCATCAGTGTGGACAGTACAAATGAAAAACTGTTTTTT. It translates to CAISVDSTNEKLFF.

This chain connects TRBV5-6 to TRBJ1-2; TRBD1 agrees at 7 bases. The germline V gene encodes CDR1 SGHDT and CDR2 YYEEEE. Losses at the gene ends were 5 bases for V and 4 bases for J; bases not matched to a gene: 8. The CDR3 length is 14 residues. The CDR3 region is CASSFYRGFYGYTF. Written as DNA, the CDR3 is TGTGCCAGCAGTTTCTACAGGGGATTCTATGGCTACACCTTC.

Worth noting for this clonotype: At one boundary the junction diverges from the germline segment, which might be a read error. The J gene is TRBJ1-3, the V gene TRBV12-3 or TRBV12-4; no reliable D call. The CDR3 is made up of 14 amino acids. The CDR3 region has the DNA TGTGACAGCAACTTCGGGCATTCTGGAAACACCATATATTTT. It is translated as CDSNFGHSGNTIYF.

This clonotype was seen more than once but under ten times. The rearrangement joins TRBV19 to TRBJ2-7; TRBD1 or TRBD2 may be the D gene (5 bases each). V dropped 3 bases and J dropped 1 base, with 7 bases sitting between them. Germline CDR1 is LNHDA and CDR2 is SQIVND (reference sequence). CDR3 length: 13 residues. The CDR3 region is CASSMGPSYEQYV. CDR3 nucleotide sequence: TGTGCCAGTAGTATGGGACCGTCCTACGAGCAGTACGTC.

This clonotype was seen many times. The chain is built from TRBV5-1 and TRBJ2-3; the D is unclear. The CDR3 is 13 amino acids. Germline values: CDR1 SGHRS, CDR2 YFSETQ. Trimming pared 7 bases from V and 6 bases from J, leaving 15 bases between. The CDR3 here is CASAPLRPDTQYF. The CDR3 DNA follows: TGCGCCAGCGCTCCATTACGTCCGGATACGCAGTATTTT.

The chain joins TRBV28 to TRBJ1-2; no firm D call. V was shortened by 6 bases and J by 7 bases, with 15 bases between the two germline ends. CDR1 MDHEN and CDR2 SYDVKM come from the germline V gene. CDR3 length: 13 amino acids. CDR3 bases: TGTGCCAGCAGCCCCCCGAACGCTCGTGGCTACACCTTC. It translates to CASSPPNARGYTF.

The V call is TRBV7-2, the J call TRBJ2-5, with TRBD2 matching over 9 bases. The CDR3 extends over 15 amino acids. Trimming at V came to 5 bases and at J to 5 bases, leaving 9 bases not matched to a gene. Per the germline V gene, CDR1 is SGHTA and CDR2 is FQGNSA. The CDR3 reads CASSVQRGAWETQYF. CDR3 nucleotides: TGTGCCAGCAGCGTACAGCGGGGGGCGTGGGAGACCCAGTACTTC.

The rearrangement links TRBV6-2 or TRBV6-3 to TRBJ2-5; 7 nucleotides align to TRBD1. J lost 4 bases, V lost 2 bases, and 7 bases had no gene match. CDR3 length: 15 amino acids. The germline V gene has CDR1 MNHEY and CDR2 SVGEGT. The CDR3 DNA is TGTGCCAGCAGTTACCTCTTGACAGGGAGAGAGACCCAGTACTTC. It specifies CASSYLLTGRETQYF.

This clonotype was detected ten times or more. The chain uses TRBV7-9 and TRBJ1-2, with 8 bases that match TRBD1. The CDR3 is 13 amino acids. Germline CDR1 SEHNR, CDR2 FQNEAQ (reference sequence). The junction had 6 bases not matched to a gene; V was cut back by 5 bases and J by 7 bases. CDR3 amino acids: CASSQGAESGYTF. DNA of the CDR3: TGTGCCAGCAGCCAGGGGGCGGAGAGTGGCTACACCTTC.

CDR3 coding DNA: TGTGCCAGCAGCTCCTGGAGCGGGTGGTTGAATGAGCAGTTCTTC. This sequence encodes CASSSWSGWLNEQFF. The V and J genes are TRBV7-6 and TRBJ2-1; a weak D match, TRBD2 (6 bases). The V gene lost 4 bases and the J gene lost 7 bases, with 17 bases spanning the gap. There are 15 residues in the CDR3. The V gene's germline CDR1 is SGHVS and CDR2 FNYEAQ.

This clonotype was counted between two and nine times. The rearrangement links TRBV3-1 to TRBJ2-5, with 12 bases matching TRBD2. V trimming: 4 bases; J trimming: 5 bases; junction bases outside the gene matches: 2. This CDR3 is built from 14 residues. Germline CDR1 reads LGHDT; CDR2 reads YNNKEL (reference sequence). The CDR3 sequence: CASSPSGGVETQYF. The DNA of the CDR3 is TGTGCCAGCAGCCCTAGCGGGGGGGTTGAGACCCAGTACTTC.

This clonotype was found a few times. This chain uses TRBV10-3 with TRBJ1-1; tentatively, D is TRBD1 (5 bases). Germline CDR1 reads ENHRY; CDR2 reads SYGVKD. This CDR3 is 13 amino acids long. The germline V and J ends were trimmed by 6 bases and 7 bases, with 15 bases remaining between them. The CDR3 DNA reads as TGTGCCATCAGACCCCCGGACACCTATGAAGCTTTCTTT. Translation: CAIRPPDTYEAFF.

In its sample, this clonotype was seen a few times. CDR3 sequence (DNA): TGTGCCAGCAGCTTAGATCAGGGAGGGTCCAGCACCTACAATGAGCAGTTCTTC. Protein product: CASSLDQGGSSTYNEQFF. The chain is built from TRBV11-3 and TRBJ2-1; 7 bases align to TRBD2. The J segment lost 2 bases and the V segment lost 0 bases, leaving 10 bases of the junction unmatched. CDR3 length: 18 residues. Germline V CDR1 and CDR2: SGHNT, YENEEA.

The rearrangement joins TRBV6-2 or TRBV6-3 to TRBJ2-7; D perhaps matches TRBD1 (6 bases). Germline values: CDR1 MNHEY, CDR2 SVGEGT. The CDR3 spans 11 residues. V was trimmed by 10 bases and J by 6 bases, leaving 13 bases between them. CDR3 DNA: TGTGCCACCACACAGGGCCGCGAGCAGTACGTC. Protein product: CATTQGREQYV.

J is TRBJ1-1 and V is TRBV11-2, with D perhaps TRBD1 (6 bases). Trimming pared 8 bases from V and 5 bases from J, leaving 15 bases between. Per germline, CDR1 SGHAT and CDR2 FQNNGV. The CDR3 loop spans 13 amino acids. CDR3 nucleotides: TGTGCCAGCGGAGGGGGGGCTTTGACTGAAGCTTTCTTT. It yields the protein CASGGGALTEAFF. The full variable domain, rest sourced from reference TRBV11-2 and TRBJ1-1, is EAGVAQSPRYKIIEKRQSVAFWCNPISGHATLYWYQQILGQGPKLLIQFQNNGVVDDSQLPKDRFSAERLKGVDSTLKIQPAKLEDSAVYLCASGGGALTEAFFGQGTRLTVV.

The V and J genes are TRBV27 and TRBJ1-4, with 9 bases fitting TRBD1. Per the germline V gene, CDR1 is MNHEY and CDR2 is SMNVEV (reference sequence). The CDR3 runs 14 residues. The V and J ends lost 5 bases and 6 bases, in that order; junction bases with no gene match: 4. The CDR3 DNA follows: TGTGCCAGCAGTGGGACAGGGAGATATGAAAAACTGTTTTTT. Amino acids: CASSGTGRYEKLFF.

The V and J genes are TRBV4-1 and TRBJ2-1; TRBD1 matches at 7 bases. The germline V gene encodes CDR1 MGHRA and CDR2 YSYEKL. The CDR3 totals 15 residues. The ends lost 1 base at V and 6 bases at J; junction bases unmatched: 6. Here the CDR3 reads CASSQAGQPVNEQFF. CDR3 nucleotide sequence: TGCGCCAGCAGCCAAGCGGGACAGCCGGTCAATGAGCAGTTCTTC.

This clonotype has a handful of counts. The chain carries TRBV7-6 and TRBJ1-4; D is ambiguous. This CDR3 spans 15 amino acids. Looked up from germline, CDR1 is SGHVS and CDR2 is FNYEAQ. The V end was cut by 5 bases, the J end by 7 bases, with 17 bases between. The CDR3 nucleotides read TGTGCCAGCAGCCCCAGGACCGCTTCGGGTGAAAAACTGTTTTTT. Its protein product is CASSPRTASGEKLFF.

This chain connects TRBV5-1 to TRBJ2-7, with 11 bases fitting TRBD1. The germline gives CDR1 SGHRS, CDR2 YFSETQ. The CDR3 runs 15 residues. The ends lost 0 bases at V and 6 bases at J; junction bases unmatched: 5. CDR3 sequence: CASSLAGQGVSEQYF. CDR3 DNA sequence: TGCGCCAGCAGCTTGGCGGGACAGGGGGTTAGCGAGCAGTACTTC.